The 5 T cell receptor beta chains presented below share a single source sample, sequenced in a study of T cell changes during pregnancy in multiple sclerosis. Sequencing used immunoSEQ multiplex PCR; TCRdb keeps in-frame clones, though not all of them. Found here are about 68,000 clones, 90% of them singletons; the top ten hold 1.4% to 1.5%. Specimen: peripheral blood, collected in the third trimester of pregnancy. The receptors stem from a female donor with multiple sclerosis, enrolled in a pregnancy study.

V gene TRBV6-1 combines with J gene TRBJ2-2, with 7 bases that match TRBD1. CDR3 length equals 15 residues. V shed 2 bases, J shed 4 bases, and the junction held 4 bases outside the gene matches. The germline V gene encodes CDR1 MNHNS and CDR2 SASEGT. Here the CDR3 reads CASSEFRTGTGELFF. CDR3 bases: TGTGCCAGCAGTGAATTTAGGACAGGCACCGGGGAGCTGTTTTTT.

The chain recombines TRBV11-2 with TRBJ2-1; D might be TRBD2 (6 bases). Between the trimmed V and J ends, which lost 4 bases and 10 bases, there was a span of 17 bases. CDR1 is SGHAT, CDR2 FQNNGV, per germline. The CDR3 runs 14 residues. Here the CDR3 DNA reads TGTGCCAGCAGCTCCCCGACGGGAGTTGGGGAGCAGTTCTTC. Its translation: CASSSPTGVGEQFF.

The V gene is TRBV12-5, the J gene TRBJ1-1, with D hard to call. The CDR3 totals 12 residues. CDR1 and CDR2 from the germline V gene are LGHNT and FRNRAP. V shed 7 bases and J shed 7 bases, with 13 bases lying between them. CDR3 coding DNA: TGTGCTAGTGCCTTACGAGGAATTGAAGCTTTCTTT. As protein: CASALRGIEAFF.

CDR3 bases: TGTGCCAGCAGTTACCGCGGGGTTGGCTACACCTTC. Amino acids: CASSYRGVGYTF. V and J are TRBV6-5 and TRBJ1-2; D is uncertain. Trimming took off 2 bases at V and 7 bases at J, with 8 bases between the two ends. Germline V gene sequence: CDR1 MNHEY, CDR2 SVGAGI. The CDR3 runs to 12 residues.

This chain uses TRBV7-3 with TRBJ1-1; D perhaps matches TRBD1 (6 bases). This CDR3 comprises 13 residues. V was pared by 5 bases and J by 6 bases, with 13 bases between. Germline CDR1 SGHTA, CDR2 FQGTGA. This chain's CDR3 is CASSRDTFSEAFF. In DNA, the CDR3 is TGTGCCAGCAGCCGGGACACCTTCTCTGAAGCTTTCTTT.